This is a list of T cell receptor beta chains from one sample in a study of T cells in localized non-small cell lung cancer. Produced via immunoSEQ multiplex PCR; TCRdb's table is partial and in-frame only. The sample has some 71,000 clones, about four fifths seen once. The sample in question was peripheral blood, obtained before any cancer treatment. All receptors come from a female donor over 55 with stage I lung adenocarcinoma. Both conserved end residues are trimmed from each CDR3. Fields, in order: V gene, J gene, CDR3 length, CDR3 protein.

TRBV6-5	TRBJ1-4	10	ASRTVGEKLF
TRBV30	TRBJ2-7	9	AWQGWVEQY
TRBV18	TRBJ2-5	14	ASSPMGFRARETQY
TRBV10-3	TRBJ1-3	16	AISESGGLTAAGLTIY
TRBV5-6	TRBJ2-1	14	ASSLDRTSSYNEQF
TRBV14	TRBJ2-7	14	ASSQDRAGGFYEQY
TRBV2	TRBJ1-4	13	ASSPSPATNEKLF
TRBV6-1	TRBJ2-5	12	ASTRDSNEETQY
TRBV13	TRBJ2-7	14	ASSRRPGGAPYEQY
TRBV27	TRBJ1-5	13	ASSFAGGSNQPQH
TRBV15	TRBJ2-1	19	ATSRDAGLAGLWSSYNEQF
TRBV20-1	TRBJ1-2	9	SAEDFYGYT